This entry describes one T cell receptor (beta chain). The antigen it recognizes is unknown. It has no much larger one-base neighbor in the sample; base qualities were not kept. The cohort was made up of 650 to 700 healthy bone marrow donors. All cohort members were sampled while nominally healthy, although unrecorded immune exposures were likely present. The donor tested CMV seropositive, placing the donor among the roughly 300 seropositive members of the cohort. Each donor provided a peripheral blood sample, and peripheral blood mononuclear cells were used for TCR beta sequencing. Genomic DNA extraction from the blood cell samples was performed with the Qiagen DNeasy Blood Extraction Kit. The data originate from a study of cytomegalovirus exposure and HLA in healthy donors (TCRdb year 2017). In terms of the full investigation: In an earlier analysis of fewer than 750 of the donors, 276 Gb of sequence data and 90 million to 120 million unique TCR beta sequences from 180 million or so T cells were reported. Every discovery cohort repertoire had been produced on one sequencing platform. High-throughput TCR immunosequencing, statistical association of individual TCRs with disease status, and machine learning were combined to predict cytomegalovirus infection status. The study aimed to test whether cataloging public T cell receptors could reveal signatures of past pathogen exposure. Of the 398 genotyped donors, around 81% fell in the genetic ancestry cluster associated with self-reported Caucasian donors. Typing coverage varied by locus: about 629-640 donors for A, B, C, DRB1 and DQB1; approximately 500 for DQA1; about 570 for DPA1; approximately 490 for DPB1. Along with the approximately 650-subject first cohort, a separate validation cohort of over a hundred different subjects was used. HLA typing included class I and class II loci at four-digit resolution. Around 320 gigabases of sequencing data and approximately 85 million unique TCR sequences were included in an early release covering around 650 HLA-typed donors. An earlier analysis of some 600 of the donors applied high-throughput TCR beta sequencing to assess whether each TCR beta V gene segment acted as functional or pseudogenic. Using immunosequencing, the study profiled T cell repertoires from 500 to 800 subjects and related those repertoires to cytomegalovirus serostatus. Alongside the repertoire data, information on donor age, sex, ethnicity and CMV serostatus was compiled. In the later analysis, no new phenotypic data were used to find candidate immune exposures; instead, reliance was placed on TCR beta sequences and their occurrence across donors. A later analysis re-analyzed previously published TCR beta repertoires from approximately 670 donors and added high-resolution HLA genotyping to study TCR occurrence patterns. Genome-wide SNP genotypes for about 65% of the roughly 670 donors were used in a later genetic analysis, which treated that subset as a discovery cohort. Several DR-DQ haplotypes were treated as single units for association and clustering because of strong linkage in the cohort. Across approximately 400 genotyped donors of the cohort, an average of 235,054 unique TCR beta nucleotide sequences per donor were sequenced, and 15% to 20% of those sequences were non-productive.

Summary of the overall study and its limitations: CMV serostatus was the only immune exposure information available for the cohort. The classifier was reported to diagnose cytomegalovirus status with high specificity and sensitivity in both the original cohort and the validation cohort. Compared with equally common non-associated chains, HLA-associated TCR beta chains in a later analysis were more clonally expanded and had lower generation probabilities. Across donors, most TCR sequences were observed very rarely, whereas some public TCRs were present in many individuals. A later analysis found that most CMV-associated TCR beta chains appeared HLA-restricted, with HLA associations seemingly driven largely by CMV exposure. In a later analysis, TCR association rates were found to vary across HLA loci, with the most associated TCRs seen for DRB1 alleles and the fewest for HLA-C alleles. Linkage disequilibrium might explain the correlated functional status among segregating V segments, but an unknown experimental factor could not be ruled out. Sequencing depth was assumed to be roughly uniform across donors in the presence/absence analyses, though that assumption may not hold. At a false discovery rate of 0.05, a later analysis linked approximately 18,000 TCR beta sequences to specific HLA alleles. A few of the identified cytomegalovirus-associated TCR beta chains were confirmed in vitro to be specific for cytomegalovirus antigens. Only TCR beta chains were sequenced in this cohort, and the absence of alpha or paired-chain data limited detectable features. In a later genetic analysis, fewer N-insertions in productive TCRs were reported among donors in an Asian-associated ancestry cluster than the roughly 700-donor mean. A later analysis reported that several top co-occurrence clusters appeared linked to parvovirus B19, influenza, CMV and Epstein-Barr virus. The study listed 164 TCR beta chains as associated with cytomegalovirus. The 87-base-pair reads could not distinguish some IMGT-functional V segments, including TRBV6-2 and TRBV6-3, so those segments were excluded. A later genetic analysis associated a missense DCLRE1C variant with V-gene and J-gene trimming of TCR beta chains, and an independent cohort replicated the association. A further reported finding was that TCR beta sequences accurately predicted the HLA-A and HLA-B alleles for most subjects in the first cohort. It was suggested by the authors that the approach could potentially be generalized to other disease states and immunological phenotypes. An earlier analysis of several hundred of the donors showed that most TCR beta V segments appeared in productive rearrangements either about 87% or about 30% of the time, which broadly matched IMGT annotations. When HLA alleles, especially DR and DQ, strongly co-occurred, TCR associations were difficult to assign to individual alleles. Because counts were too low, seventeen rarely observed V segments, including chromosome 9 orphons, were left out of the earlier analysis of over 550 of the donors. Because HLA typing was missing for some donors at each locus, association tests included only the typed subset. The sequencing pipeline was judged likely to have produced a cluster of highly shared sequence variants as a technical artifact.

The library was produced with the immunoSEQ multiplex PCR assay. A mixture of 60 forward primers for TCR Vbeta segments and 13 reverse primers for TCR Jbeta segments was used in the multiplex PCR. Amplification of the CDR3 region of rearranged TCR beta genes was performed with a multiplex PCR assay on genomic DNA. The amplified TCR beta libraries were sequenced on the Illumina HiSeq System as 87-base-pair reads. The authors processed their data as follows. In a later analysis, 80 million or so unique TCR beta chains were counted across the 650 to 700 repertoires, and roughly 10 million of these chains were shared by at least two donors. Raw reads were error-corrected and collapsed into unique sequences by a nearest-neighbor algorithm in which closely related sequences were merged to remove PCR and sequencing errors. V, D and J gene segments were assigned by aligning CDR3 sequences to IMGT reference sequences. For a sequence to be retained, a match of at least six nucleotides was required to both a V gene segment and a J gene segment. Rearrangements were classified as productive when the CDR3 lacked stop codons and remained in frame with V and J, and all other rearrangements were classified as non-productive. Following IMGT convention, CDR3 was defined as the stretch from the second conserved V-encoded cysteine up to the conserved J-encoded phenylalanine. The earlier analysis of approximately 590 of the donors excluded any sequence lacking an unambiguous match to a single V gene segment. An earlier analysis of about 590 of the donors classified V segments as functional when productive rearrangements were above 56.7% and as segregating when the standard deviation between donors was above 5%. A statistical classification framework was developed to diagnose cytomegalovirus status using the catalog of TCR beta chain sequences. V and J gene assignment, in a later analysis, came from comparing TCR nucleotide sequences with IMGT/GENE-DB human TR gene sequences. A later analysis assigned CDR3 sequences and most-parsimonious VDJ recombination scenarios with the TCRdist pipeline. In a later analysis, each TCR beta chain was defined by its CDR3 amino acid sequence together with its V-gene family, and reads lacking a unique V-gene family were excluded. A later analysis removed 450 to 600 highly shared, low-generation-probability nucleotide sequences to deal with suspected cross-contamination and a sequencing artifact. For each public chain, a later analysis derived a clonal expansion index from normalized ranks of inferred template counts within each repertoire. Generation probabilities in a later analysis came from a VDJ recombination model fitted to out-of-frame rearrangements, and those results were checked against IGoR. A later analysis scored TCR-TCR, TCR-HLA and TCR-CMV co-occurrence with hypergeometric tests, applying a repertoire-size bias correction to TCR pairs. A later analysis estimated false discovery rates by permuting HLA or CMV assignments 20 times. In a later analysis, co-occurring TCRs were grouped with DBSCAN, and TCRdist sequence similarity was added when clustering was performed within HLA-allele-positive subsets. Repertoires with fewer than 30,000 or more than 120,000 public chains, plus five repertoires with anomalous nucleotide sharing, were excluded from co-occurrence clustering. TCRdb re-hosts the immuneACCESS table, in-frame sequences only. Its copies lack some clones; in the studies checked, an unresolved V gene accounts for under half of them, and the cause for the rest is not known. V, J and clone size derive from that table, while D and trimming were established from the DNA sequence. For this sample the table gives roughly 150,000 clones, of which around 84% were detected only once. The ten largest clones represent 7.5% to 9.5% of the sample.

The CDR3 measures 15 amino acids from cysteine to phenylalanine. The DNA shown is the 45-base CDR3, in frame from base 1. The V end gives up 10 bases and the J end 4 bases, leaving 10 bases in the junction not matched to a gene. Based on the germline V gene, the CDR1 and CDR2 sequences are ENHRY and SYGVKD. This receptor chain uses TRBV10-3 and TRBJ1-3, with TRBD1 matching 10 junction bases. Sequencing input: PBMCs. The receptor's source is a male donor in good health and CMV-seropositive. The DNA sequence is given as TGTGCCACCCAATCTGACAGGGGGCTCGGAAACACCATATATTTT. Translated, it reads CATQSDRGLGNTIYF.